The rows below give T cell receptor beta chains drawn from one sample of a study of shared clonotypes between healthy human individuals. Produced via immunoSEQ multiplex PCR; TCRdb's table is partial and in-frame only. The top ten clones hold 34% of a sample with roughly 720,000 clones, 90% of them seen once. The sequenced sample consisted of memory CD8+ T cells from PBMCs. These receptors were obtained from a man aged 18 to 29 in good health. Some clones in this sample may be carry-over from other donors' samples. Each CDR3 is given with its conserved first and last residue. Each record gives: J gene, V gene, clone size, D gene, CDR3 protein. The D gene is left open where the match is weak. Clone size, where shown, is once, few, many, or a class for clones that have expanded.

j_gene: TRBJ1-1; v_gene: TRBV19; abundance: -; d_gene: -; CDR3aa: CASSMQVLGTEAFF
j_gene: TRBJ2-7; v_gene: TRBV5-6; abundance: -; d_gene: -; CDR3aa: CASSLGGASYEQYF
j_gene: TRBJ1-2; v_gene: TRBV27; abundance: -; d_gene: -; CDR3aa: CASSLLQGSYGYTF
j_gene: TRBJ2-1; v_gene: TRBV20-1; abundance: -; d_gene: -; CDR3aa: CSAHPGNEQFF
j_gene: TRBJ1-1; v_gene: TRBV7-9; abundance: -; d_gene: -; CDR3aa: CASSFAMNTEAFF
j_gene: TRBJ2-1; v_gene: TRBV7-9; abundance: -; d_gene: TRBD2; CDR3aa: CASSHSTSGSYNEQFF
j_gene: TRBJ2-7; v_gene: TRBV9; abundance: -; d_gene: -; CDR3aa: CASSVNIEPEQYF
j_gene: TRBJ2-7; v_gene: TRBV28; abundance: once; d_gene: -; CDR3aa: CASRPTGLPVYEQYF
j_gene: TRBJ2-1; v_gene: TRBV15; abundance: -; d_gene: TRBD2; CDR3aa: CATEFPRTSGRAWQFF
j_gene: TRBJ1-5; v_gene: TRBV7-2; abundance: -; d_gene: TRBD1; CDR3aa: CASRDRDRETFGQPQHF
j_gene: TRBJ2-5; v_gene: TRBV2; abundance: -; d_gene: TRBD2; CDR3aa: CASSELVRGLGGTQYF
j_gene: TRBJ1-1; v_gene: TRBV7-3; abundance: -; d_gene: -; CDR3aa: CASSLWGGEAFF
j_gene: TRBJ1-1; v_gene: TRBV28; abundance: -; d_gene: -; CDR3aa: CASSIRGNPTEAFF
j_gene: TRBJ1-1; v_gene: TRBV15; abundance: -; d_gene: -; CDR3aa: CATSRDGGLNTEAFF
j_gene: TRBJ2-5; v_gene: TRBV7-9; abundance: -; d_gene: TRBD2; CDR3aa: CASSLRIAGAQETQYF
j_gene: TRBJ2-7; v_gene: TRBV18; abundance: few; d_gene: -; CDR3aa: CASSPVGPYEQYF
j_gene: TRBJ1-5; v_gene: TRBV6-6; abundance: -; d_gene: -; CDR3aa: CASSYSRVGQPQHF
j_gene: TRBJ2-1; v_gene: TRBV28; abundance: -; d_gene: -; CDR3aa: CASSFPSGEQFF